The 19 T cell receptor beta chains given below trace back to one sample, sequenced in a study of cytomegalovirus exposure and HLA in healthy donors (TCRdb year 2017). The library was prepared using the immunoSEQ multiplex PCR assay. The table was pulled from immuneACCESS by TCRdb, which kept in-frame rearrangements only. Such tables lose some clones; where checked, under half of the loss comes from unresolved V genes, and the rest has no known cause. This sample gives fewer than 85,000 clones in total; 70% to 90% of them show up just once. The ten biggest clones cover 3.5% to 4% of the sample. The sample comprised PBMCs. Receptors originate from a woman aged 18-35 years in good health and CMV-seropositive.

This clone was picked up one time. The rearrangement joins TRBV7-9 to TRBJ2-1; no clear D. The V end was cut by 1 base, the J end by 10 bases, with 14 bases between. The CDR3 spans 14 residues. The V gene's germline CDR1 is SEHNR and CDR2 FQNEAQ (reference sequence). CDR3 loop: CASSLVTGLGEQFF. The CDR3 DNA sequence: TGTGCCAGCAGCTTAGTTACCGGGTTAGGAGAGCAGTTCTTC. The complete variable domain, with remaining parts taken from reference TRBV7-9 and TRBJ2-1, reads DTGVSQNPRHKITKRGQNVTFRCDPISEHNRLYWYRQTLGQGPEFLTYFQNEAQLEKSRLLSDRFSAERPKGSFSTLEIQRTEQGDSAMYLCASSLVTGLGEQFFGPGTRLTVL.

The chain carries TRBV2 and TRBJ2-7; tentative D call: TRBD2 (6 bases). Germline CDR1 reads SNHLY; CDR2 reads FYNNEI. V was cut by 1 base and J by 2 bases, with 12 bases left in between. The CDR3 runs 15 residues. The DNA for the CDR3 is TGTGCCAGCAGTGAAGGGGGCGGCGGGGCCTACGAGCAGTACTTC. Translation gives CASSEGGGGAYEQYF.

This chain connects TRBV7-2 to TRBJ1-2; tentative D call: TRBD1 (6 bases). Germline assignment: CDR1 SGHTA and CDR2 FQGNSA. V was pared by 4 bases and J by 4 bases, with 13 bases between. The CDR3 contains 14 residues. In DNA, the CDR3 is TGTGCCAGCAGCTCAGGGGATCGGGGCTATGGCTACACCTTC. Translation gives CASSSGDRGYGYTF.

This chain uses TRBV29-1 with TRBJ1-2, with TRBD1 as a possible D gene (5 bases). CDR3 length equals 13 residues. Germline values: CDR1 SQVTM, CDR2 ANQGSEA. V was trimmed by 5 bases and J by 6 bases, leaving 16 bases between them. CDR3 loop: CSVTSGTSHGYTF. The CDR3 nucleotides read TGCAGCGTTACCTCGGGGACTTCCCATGGCTACACCTTC.

The rearrangement joins TRBV13 to TRBJ2-2, with D perhaps matching TRBD2 (5 bases). V was pared by 5 bases and J by 0 bases, with 10 bases between. Looked up from germline, CDR1 is PRHDT and CDR2 is FYEKMQ (reference sequence). The CDR3 is made up of 15 amino acids. DNA of the CDR3: TGTGCCAGCAGCAGGACTCAGACGAACACCGGGGAGCTGTTTTTT. Translation gives CASSRTQTNTGELFF.

This clone was seen repeatedly, ten times or more. The V gene is TRBV6-1, the J gene TRBJ2-1; TRBD2 agrees at 10 bases. CDR3 size: 15 residues. The V gene's germline CDR1 is MNHNS and CDR2 SASEGT. Losses at the gene ends were 6 bases for V and 4 bases for J; bases not matched to a gene: 6. CDR3 bases: TGTGCCAGCAGCCCCTTAGCGGGGGGTTACAATGAGCAGTTCTTC. This codes for CASSPLAGGYNEQFF.

This rearrangement joins TRBV9 to TRBJ1-2; 9 positions agree with TRBD1. CDR3 length equals 18 residues. The junction had 14 bases not matched to a gene; V was cut back by 0 bases and J by 5 bases. From germline, CDR1 is SGDLS and CDR2 YYNGEE. The CDR3 DNA follows: TGTGCCAGCAGCGTAGGCCCGGGACAGGGACCGTTTCAGTATGGCTACACCTTC. This codes for CASSVGPGQGPFQYGYTF.

Comments on this clone: Mismatch with germline at one junction end may stem from a read error. J is TRBJ2-1 and V is TRBV6-5; 12 positions agree with TRBD2. CDR1 MNHEY and CDR2 SVGAGI come from the germline V gene. The CDR3 sequence is 15 residues long. In nucleotides, the CDR3 is TGTGCCAGCAGTGACTCTAGCGGGAGGGTTAATGAGCAGTTCTTC. Protein sequence: CASSDSSGRVNEQFF.

The V call is TRBV25-1, the J call TRBJ2-3; 7 bases are a match to TRBD1. Unmatched junction bases numbered 4, after V lost 3 bases and J lost 4 bases. The CDR3 sequence is 14 residues long. CDR1 MGHDK and CDR2 SYGVNS come from the germline V gene. In DNA form, the CDR3 reads TGTGCCAGCAGTGATCGACAGGGCTCAGATACGCAGTATTTT. Its translation: CASSDRQGSDTQYF.

This rearrangement joins TRBV6-4 to TRBJ2-1, with D perhaps TRBD2 (6 bases). Between the trimmed V and J ends, which lost 4 bases and 4 bases, there was a span of 8 bases. CDR3 size: 13 residues. From germline, CDR1 is MRHNA and CDR2 SNTAGT. The CDR3 sequence: CASSASGYNEQFF. In DNA form, the CDR3 reads TGTGCCAGCAGTGCAAGCGGGTACAATGAGCAGTTCTTC.

This clone was observed once. The chain couples TRBV15 to TRBJ2-1, with 11 bases lining up with TRBD2. The trim removed 5 bases at V and 8 bases at J, leaving 8 bases unmatched. Germline lookup yields CDR1 LNHNV and CDR2 YYDKDF (reference sequence). The CDR3 covers 15 residues. CDR3 sequence (DNA): TGTGCCACCAGCGACAATAGCGGGGGGGCCTATGAGCAGTTCTTC. Translating gives CATSDNSGGAYEQFF.

This chain joins TRBV19 and TRBJ1-6, with D possibly being TRBD1 (6 bases). The CDR3 has 15 residues. Germline V gene sequence: CDR1 LNHDA, CDR2 SQIVND (reference sequence). Trimming pared 3 bases from V and 7 bases from J, leaving 13 bases between. Written as DNA, the CDR3 is TGTGCCAGTAGTATCGGCAGGGGCTCCAATTCACCCCTCCACTTT. Its translation is CASSIGRGSNSPLHF.

The gene calls are TRBV19 and TRBJ2-7; 9 nucleotides match TRBD1. The germline gives CDR1 LNHDA, CDR2 SQIVND (reference sequence). V lost 5 bases, J lost 2 bases, and 4 bases stayed unmatched. The CDR3 runs to 14 residues. CDR3 in amino acids: CASSPRQGAYEQYF. In DNA form, the CDR3 reads TGTGCCAGTAGTCCCCGACAGGGGGCCTACGAGCAGTACTTC.

The chain joins TRBV2 to TRBJ2-7, with 13 positions matching TRBD2. CDR1 is SNHLY and CDR2 is FYNNEI in the germline V gene. CDR3 size: 15 residues. J was trimmed by 5 bases and V by 8 bases; bases with no gene match: 9. CDR3 protein: CASCRWTSGSHEQYF. CDR3 DNA: TGTGCCAGCTGTCGATGGACTAGCGGGAGCCACGAGCAGTACTTC.

This sequence joins TRBV28 and TRBJ2-7, with 11 bases lining up with TRBD2. This CDR3 contains 14 residues. CDR1 is MDHEN, CDR2 SYDVKM, per germline. V shed 6 bases and J 5 bases; nucleotides not matched to a gene: 6. The DNA of the CDR3 is TGTGCCAGCAGGCTAGCGGGAGGTTTGCACGAGCAGTACTTC. Translated: CASRLAGGLHEQYF. The full variable domain, its missing parts supplied by reference TRBV28 and TRBJ2-7, is DVKVTQSSRYLVKRTGEKVFLECVQDMDHENMFWYRQDPGLGLRLIYFSYDVKMKEKGDIPEGYSVSREKKERFSLILESASTNQTSMYLCASRLAGGLHEQYFGPGTRLTVT.

This chain connects TRBV19 to TRBJ2-2, with 8 bases matching TRBD1. Germline loops: CDR1 LNHDA, CDR2 SQIVND (reference sequence). The CDR3 extends over 15 amino acids. V was pared by 6 bases and J by 3 bases, with 6 bases of the junction left unmatched. The CDR3 sequence: CASSESGGHTGELFF. The CDR3 coding sequence is TGTGCCAGTAGCGAGTCAGGGGGCCACACCGGGGAGCTGTTTTTT.

The chain recombines TRBV28 with TRBJ2-7, with 11 bases aligning to TRBD1. Germline V gene data show CDR1 as MDHEN and CDR2 as SYDVKM. The trim removed 3 bases at V and 4 bases at J, leaving 8 bases unmatched. The CDR3 spans 16 residues. Here the CDR3 reads CASSFPSGQGVYEQYF. The CDR3 nucleotides read TGTGCCAGCAGTTTCCCTTCGGGACAGGGGGTGTACGAGCAGTACTTC.

The rearrangement uses TRBV5-1 and TRBJ1-2, with 9 bases lining up with TRBD1. V lost 1 base and J lost 0; bases outside the gene matches: 4. CDR3 length: 16 amino acids. Germline CDR1 and CDR2: SGHRS and YFSETQ. CDR3 DNA: TGCGCCAGCAGCTTGCGGACAGGGGACTCTAACTATGGCTACACCTTC. This gives the protein CASSLRTGDSNYGYTF.

The chain carries TRBV4-1 and TRBJ2-5, with a weak D call TRBD1 (6 bases). V was shortened by 2 bases and J by 3 bases, with 10 bases between the two germline ends. The CDR3 has 14 amino acids. Germline V gene data show CDR1 as MGHRA and CDR2 as YSYEKL. As DNA, the CDR3 is TGCGCCAGCAGCCAAAAGGACAGAAAAGAGACCCAGTACTTC. As protein: CASSQKDRKETQYF.